This T cell receptor (beta chain) stems from a study of T cells in Graves' hyperthyroidism and ophthalmopathy. Study-level results: A model of 13 V-J pairs discriminated ophthalmopathy from stable hyperthyroidism. Prediction of ophthalmopathy progression came a median roughly 6.6 months pre-onset.

Subjects with ophthalmopathy showed a Clinical Activity Score no lower than 3, a NOSPECS grade no lower than 4, and a duration shorter than 3 months. Patients having uncontrolled infection, another autoimmune disease, pregnancy or lactation were not included. This clonotype has a count of ten or more. Its matching antigen is unknown. This CDR3 spans 13 amino acids. The V gene lost 5 bases and the J gene lost 2 bases, with 6 bases spanning the gap. The CDR3 regions of TCR beta were amplified from RNA transcripts. A set of HTBI primers served as the primers for a first-round RT-PCR of the TCR CDR3. TCRdb reanalysed the multiplex PCR reads using MiXCR and keeps one entry per CDR3 protein. The sample has almost 500,000 distinct CDR3 sequences; roughly 23% are singletons.

The clonotype was recovered from a woman in her sixties or seventies with Graves' ophthalmopathy. The rearrangement links TRBV12-3 or TRBV12-4 to TRBJ2-2, with no clear D. Material for sequencing was blood. The CDR3 DNA follows: TGTGCCAGCAGTAAGATAAACACCGGGGAGCTGTTTTTT. It translates to CASSKINTGELFF.